A selection of T cell receptor beta chains follows, all from one sample in a study of T-cell memory formation after mild COVID-19. TCRdb independently ran MiXCR on the 5' RACE reads; one entry per CDR3 protein. Among about 270,000 distinct CDR3 sequences listed, 16% were seen once. Sequencing used PBMCs or a T cell subset sorted from them (not recorded which). Every receptor here comes from a young man who had mild COVID-19 (a few samples of this study predate the infection). Cell type and time point are not known. Each CDR3 is given with its conserved first and last residue. D genes are given only for firm matches. Size is stated for part of the rows, as once, few or many counts, or as a class when the clone is expanded.

>TRBJ1-1|TRBV2|few|.
TGTGCCAGCAGTGAAGGGGACACTGAAGCTTTCTTT
CASSEGDTEAFF
>TRBJ2-5|TRBV12-3/TRBV12-4|many|.
TGTGCCAGCAGCCAGGGTAACGGGGAGACCCAGTACTTC
CASSQGNGETQYF
>TRBJ2-5|TRBV5-1|once|TRBD1
TGCGCCAGCAGCCCCGGGACAGGGTCGTACATGGAGACCCAGTACTTC
CASSPGTGSYMETQYF
>TRBJ1-1|TRBV5-1|.|.
TGCGCCAGCAGCCTGGGACACCCGAACACTGAAGCTTTCTTT
CASSLGHPNTEAFF
>TRBJ1-1|TRBV6-5|many|TRBD1
TGTGCCAGCAGTTACCGAGGGGGCATAGGGACTGAAGCTTTCTTT
CASSYRGGIGTEAFF
>TRBJ2-5|TRBV10-3|.|.
TGTGCCATCAGGGACGGGAGCGCCCAAGAGACCCAGTACTTC
CAIRDGSAQETQYF
>TRBJ2-3|TRBV6-5|few|.
TGTGCCAGCAGTTACGGGGGCCCCACACCGGGAGATACGCAGTATTTT
CASSYGGPTPGDTQYF
>TRBJ1-2|TRBV4-1|.|.
TGCGCCAGCAGCCAAGGACCGCTTACCAACTATGGCTACACCTTC
CASSQGPLTNYGYTF
>TRBJ2-3|TRBV10-3|.|.
TGTGCCATCAGTGAGTCGGAGCGGTACTACACAGATACGCAGTATTTT
CAISESERYYTDTQYF
>TRBJ1-1|TRBV10-3|few|.
TGTGCCATCAGTGGGACAGATTACACTGAAGCTTTCTTT
CAISGTDYTEAFF
>TRBJ2-5|TRBV20-1|.|.
TGCAGTGCTAGAGGGGGGTCCAAGGAGACCCAGTACTTC
CSARGGSKETQYF
>TRBJ2-5|TRBV11-2|.|TRBD2
TGTGCCAGCAGCATAACTAGCGGGGGGGCGGAGACCCAGTACTTC
CASSITSGGAETQYF
>TRBJ2-2|TRBV28|few|.
TGTGCCAGCACCTGGGCCGGGGAGCTGTTTTTT
CASTWAGELFF
>TRBJ2-3|TRBV12-3/TRBV12-4|.|.
TGTGCCAGCAGCCCCCGGGACCGGGATACGCAGTATTTT
CASSPRDRDTQYF
>TRBJ2-4|TRBV20-1|.|TRBD2
TGCAGTGCCCCTAGCGGGGCCCACATTCAGTACTTC
CSAPSGAHIQYF
>TRBJ1-1|TRBV4-1|.|.
TGCGCCAGCAGCCAAGATCAATGGGGAGGGACTGAAGCTTTCTTT
CASSQDQWGGTEAFF
>TRBJ2-1|TRBV29-1|few|.
TGCAGCGTTGTGAGTCCCCCGGGGTACAATGAGCAGTTCTTC
CSVVSPPGYNEQFF